This record covers a single T cell receptor beta chain. Antigen specificity is unknown. The data stem from a study of T cell responses to AZD1222 COVID-19 vaccine. Study-wide results and caveats: Clonal diversity was possibly underestimated, and the donors were mostly white British, with more females. Reportedly, nearly half the spike-specific TCRs target unmutated variant regions.

Here immunoSEQ multiplex PCR was the method, and the copy in TCRdb shows in-frame clones only, minus some. This table has approximately 140,000 clones, under 95% appearing once. Germline assignment: CDR1 MNHEY and CDR2 SMNVEV (reference sequence). The CDR3 totals 17 residues. V lost 2 bases and J lost 0; bases outside the gene matches: 6. The material was peripheral blood, obtained on day 0 of AZD1222 vaccination. The V and J genes are TRBV27 and TRBJ1-5; 8 nucleotides line up with TRBD1. This clonotype was sampled from an adult in good health. The CDR3 DNA follows: TGTGCCAGCAGTTTAGGGACAGGTCCCCTTAGCAATCAGCCCCAGCATTTT. This translates into CASSLGTGPLSNQPQHF.